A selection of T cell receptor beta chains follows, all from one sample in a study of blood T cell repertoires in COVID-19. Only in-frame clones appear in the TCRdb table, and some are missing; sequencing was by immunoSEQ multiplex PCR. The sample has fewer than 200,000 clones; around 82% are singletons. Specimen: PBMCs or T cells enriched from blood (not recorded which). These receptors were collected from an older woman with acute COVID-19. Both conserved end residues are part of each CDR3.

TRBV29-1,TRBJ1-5,CSVATGYNQPQHF
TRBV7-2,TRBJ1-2,CASSQSRQGGNYGYTF
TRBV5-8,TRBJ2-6,CASSPRQLLSGANVLTF
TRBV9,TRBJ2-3,CASSGLADTGTQYF
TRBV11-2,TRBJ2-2,CASSLAVSLALLYTGELFF
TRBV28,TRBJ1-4,CASSLVGRGLEEKLFF
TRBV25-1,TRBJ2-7,CGEGEGEQYF
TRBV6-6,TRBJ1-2,CASIQDGSGYTF
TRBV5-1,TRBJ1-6,CASSSGQGLDSPLHF
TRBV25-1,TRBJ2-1,CASRGSYNEQFF
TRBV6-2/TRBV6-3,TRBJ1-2,CASSYDRGDYGYTF
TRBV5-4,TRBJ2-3,CASSLGGVSTDTQYF
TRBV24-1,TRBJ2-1,CATSEPGLGFDEQFF
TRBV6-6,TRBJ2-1,CASSYSDRVTNNEQFF
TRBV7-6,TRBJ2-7,CASSLDSESYEQYF
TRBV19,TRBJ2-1,CASSIDLSKLAANEQFF
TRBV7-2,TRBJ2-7,CASSPGASGGLEQYF
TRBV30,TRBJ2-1,CAWSFTYRASSYNEQFF
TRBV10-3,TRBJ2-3,CAISEWGLDQPIQYF
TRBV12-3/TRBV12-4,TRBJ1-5,CASSFGGKRPQHF
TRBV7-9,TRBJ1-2,CASSLWTGDSNYGYTF
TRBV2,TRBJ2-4,CASSVQGGIQYF
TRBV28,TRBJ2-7,CASSRGLAGEVYEQYF
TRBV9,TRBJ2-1,CASSVGLAGGRNEQFF
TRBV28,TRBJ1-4,CASIKQQGGEKLFF
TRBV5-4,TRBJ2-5,CASSRDRGGETQYF
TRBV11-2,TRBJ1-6,CASSRVGTDNSPLHF
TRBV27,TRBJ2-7,CASAAPGLALYEQYF
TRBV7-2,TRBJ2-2,CASSSQGAGGELFF
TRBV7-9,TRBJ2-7,CASSGGGIQGVEQYF
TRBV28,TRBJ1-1,CASSLVSVREAFF
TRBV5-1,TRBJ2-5,CASSASGGETQYF
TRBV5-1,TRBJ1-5,CASSLDRGPNQPQHF